The 7 T cell receptor beta chains listed next were all sequenced from one sample in a study of blood T cell repertoires in COVID-19. Clones were read by immunoSEQ multiplex PCR, and TCRdb kept only the in-frame ones, dropping some. This sample has hundreds of thousands of clones, with around 85% found just once. Specimen: PBMCs or T cells enriched from blood (not recorded which). The origin of the receptors is a woman aged 25 to 39 who had been exposed to COVID-19.

The V call is TRBV20-1, the J call TRBJ2-5; D possibly corresponds to TRBD1 (6 bases). V lost 4 bases and J 10 bases, leaving 13 bases between the germline ends. CDR3 length: 11 amino acids. Germline V CDR1 and CDR2: DFQATT, SNEGSKA (reference sequence). The CDR3 region has the DNA TGCAGTGCTATCACTGACAGGATCCAGTACTTC. The encoded protein is CSAITDRIQYF.

V and J are TRBV11-1 and TRBJ2-7; D is possibly TRBD1 (6 bases). The V end was cut by 4 bases, the J end by 5 bases, with 18 bases between. CDR1 SGHAT and CDR2 FQDESV come from the germline V gene (reference sequence). The CDR3 has 15 amino acids. The CDR3 region has the DNA TGTGCCAGCAGCTCATTGGGGGCGGCTTGGGACGAGCAGTACTTC. Protein sequence: CASSSLGAAWDEQYF.

This clone showed up just once. The genes are TRBV27 and TRBJ1-1; D unresolved. The germline V and J ends were trimmed by 5 bases and 8 bases, with 9 bases remaining between them. Germline values: CDR1 MNHEY, CDR2 SMNVEV (reference sequence). This CDR3 region has 11 residues. CDR3 protein: CASSRTGEAFF. The CDR3 coding sequence is TGTGCCAGCAGTAGGACGGGAGAAGCTTTCTTT.

This chain links TRBV28 with TRBJ1-1; 9 bases map to TRBD1. CDR1 and CDR2 from the germline V gene are MDHEN and SYDVKM. The CDR3 consists of 16 residues. V lost 4 bases to trimming and J lost 6 bases; unmatched junction nucleotides: 12. CDR3 region: CASSSPGQGLIAEAFF. The DNA of the CDR3 is TGTGCCAGCAGTTCCCCGGGACAGGGTCTTATAGCTGAAGCTTTCTTT.

The chain has TRBV21-1 and TRBJ1-2; TRBD1, the D gene given by the table, was not confirmed from the DNA. TRBV21-1 is a pseudogene. The CDR3 extends over 15 amino acids. CDR3 nucleotide sequence: TGTGCCAGCAGCACTTATACGACAGGAAACTATGGCTACACCTTC. This encodes CASSTYTTGNYGYTF.

This rearrangement joins TRBV9 to TRBJ2-1, with D maybe TRBD2 (6 bases). CDR3 length: 15 residues. Germline V gives CDR1 SGDLS, CDR2 YYNGEE. Trimming left V 4 bases short and J 6 bases short, with 17 bases between. The CDR3 DNA is TGTGCCAGCAGCCCGGGGGATCGTAGAGGCAATGAGCAGTTCTTC. This encodes CASSPGDRRGNEQFF.

The rearrangement joins TRBV19 to TRBJ2-3; 8 positions agree with TRBD1. The CDR3 spans 14 residues. Trimming at V came to 4 bases and at J to 6 bases, leaving 6 bases not matched to a gene. The germline V gene has CDR1 LNHDA and CDR2 SQIVND (reference sequence). CDR3 in DNA: TGTGCCAGTAGTAGAGGCAGGGGGCGGGATACGCAGTATTTT. Encoded protein: CASSRGRGRDTQYF.